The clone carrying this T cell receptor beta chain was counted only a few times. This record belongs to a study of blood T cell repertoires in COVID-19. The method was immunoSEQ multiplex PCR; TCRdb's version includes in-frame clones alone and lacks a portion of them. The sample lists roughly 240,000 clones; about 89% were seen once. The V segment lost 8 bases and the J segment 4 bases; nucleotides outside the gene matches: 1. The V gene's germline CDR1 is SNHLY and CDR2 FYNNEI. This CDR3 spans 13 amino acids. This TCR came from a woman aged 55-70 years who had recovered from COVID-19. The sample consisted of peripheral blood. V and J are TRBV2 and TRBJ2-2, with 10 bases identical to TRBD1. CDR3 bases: TGTGCCAGCCGGGACAGGGGCACCGGGGAGCTGTTTTTT. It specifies CASRDRGTGELFF.